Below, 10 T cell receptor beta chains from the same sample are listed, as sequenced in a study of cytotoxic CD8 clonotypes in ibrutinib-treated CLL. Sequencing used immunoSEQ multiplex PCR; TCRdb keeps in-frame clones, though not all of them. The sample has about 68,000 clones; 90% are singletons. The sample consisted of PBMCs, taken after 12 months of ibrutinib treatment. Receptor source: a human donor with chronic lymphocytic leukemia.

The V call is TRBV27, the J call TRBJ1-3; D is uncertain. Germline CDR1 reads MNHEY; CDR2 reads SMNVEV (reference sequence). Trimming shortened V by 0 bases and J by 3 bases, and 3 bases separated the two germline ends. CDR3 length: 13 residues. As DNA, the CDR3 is TGTGCCAGCAGTTTATCGAGTGGAAACACCATATATTTT. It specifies CASSLSSGNTIYF.

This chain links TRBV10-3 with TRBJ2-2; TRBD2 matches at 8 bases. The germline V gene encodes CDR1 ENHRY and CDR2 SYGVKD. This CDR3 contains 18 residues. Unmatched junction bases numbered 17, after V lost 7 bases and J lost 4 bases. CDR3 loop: CAIKEEESGSSRTGELFF. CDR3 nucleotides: TGTGCCATCAAGGAAGAAGAAAGCGGGAGTTCTCGCACCGGGGAGCTGTTTTTT.

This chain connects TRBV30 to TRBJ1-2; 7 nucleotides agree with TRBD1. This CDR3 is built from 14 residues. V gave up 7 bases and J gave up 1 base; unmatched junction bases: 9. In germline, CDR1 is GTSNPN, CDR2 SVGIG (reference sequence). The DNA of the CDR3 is TGTGCCTCCAAACGGGACAGAAGTAACTATGGCTACACCTTC. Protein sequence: CASKRDRSNYGYTF.

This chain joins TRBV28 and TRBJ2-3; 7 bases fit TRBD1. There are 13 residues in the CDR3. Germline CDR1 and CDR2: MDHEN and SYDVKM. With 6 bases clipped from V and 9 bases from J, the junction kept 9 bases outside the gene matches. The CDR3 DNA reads TGTGCCAGCAGCCGCCCCCGGACAGGCACGCAGTATTTT. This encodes CASSRPRTGTQYF. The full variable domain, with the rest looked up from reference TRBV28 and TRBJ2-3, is DVKVTQSSRYLVKRTGEKVFLECVQDMDHENMFWYRQDPGLGLRLIYFSYDVKMKEKGDIPEGYSVSREKKERFSLILESASTNQTSMYLCASSRPRTGTQYFGPGTRLTVL.

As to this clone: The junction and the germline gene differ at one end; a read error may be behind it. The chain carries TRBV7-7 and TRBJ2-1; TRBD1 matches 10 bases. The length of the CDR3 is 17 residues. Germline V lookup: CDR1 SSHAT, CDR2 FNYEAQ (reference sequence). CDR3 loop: CASSLLTGTGAYNEQFF. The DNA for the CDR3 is TGTGCTAGCAGCTTATTAACCGGGACAGGGGCGTACAATGAGCAGTTCTTC. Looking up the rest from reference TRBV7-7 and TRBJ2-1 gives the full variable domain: GAGVSQSPRYKVTKRGQDVTLRCDPISSHATLYWYQQALGQGPEFLTYFNYEAQPDKSGLPSDRFSAERPEGSISTLTIQRTEQRDSAMYRCASSLLTGTGAYNEQFFGPGTRLTVL.

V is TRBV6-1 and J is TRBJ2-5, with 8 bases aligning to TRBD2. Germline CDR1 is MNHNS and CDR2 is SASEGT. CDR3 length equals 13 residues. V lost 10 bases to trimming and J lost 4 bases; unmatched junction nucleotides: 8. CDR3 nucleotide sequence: TGTGCCACCTCCCGGGAGGGTAGAGAGACCCAGTACTTC. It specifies CATSREGRETQYF.

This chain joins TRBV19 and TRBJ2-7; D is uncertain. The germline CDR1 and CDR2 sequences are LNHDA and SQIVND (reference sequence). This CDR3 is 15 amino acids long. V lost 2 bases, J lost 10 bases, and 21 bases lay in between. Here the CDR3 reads CASSISRASRFEQYF. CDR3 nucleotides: TGTGCCAGTAGTATAAGCCGGGCCAGCCGGTTCGAACAGTACTTC.

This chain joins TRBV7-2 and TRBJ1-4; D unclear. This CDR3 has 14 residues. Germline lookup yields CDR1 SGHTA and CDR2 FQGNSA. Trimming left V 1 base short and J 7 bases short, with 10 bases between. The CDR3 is CASSLGWESEKLFF. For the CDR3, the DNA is TGTGCCAGCAGCTTAGGGTGGGAGAGTGAAAAACTGTTTTTT.

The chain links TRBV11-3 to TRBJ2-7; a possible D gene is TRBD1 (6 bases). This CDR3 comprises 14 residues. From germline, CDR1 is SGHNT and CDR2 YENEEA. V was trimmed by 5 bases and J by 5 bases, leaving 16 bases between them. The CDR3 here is CASSPGTSRHEQYF. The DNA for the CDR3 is TGTGCCAGCAGCCCGGGGACAAGCCGCCACGAGCAGTACTTC.

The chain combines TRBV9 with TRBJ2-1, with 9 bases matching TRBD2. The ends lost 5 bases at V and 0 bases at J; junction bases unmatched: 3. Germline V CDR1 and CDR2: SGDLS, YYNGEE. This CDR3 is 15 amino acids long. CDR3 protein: CASSNSGSSYNEQFF. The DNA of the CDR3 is TGTGCCAGCAGTAATAGCGGGAGCTCCTACAATGAGCAGTTCTTC.